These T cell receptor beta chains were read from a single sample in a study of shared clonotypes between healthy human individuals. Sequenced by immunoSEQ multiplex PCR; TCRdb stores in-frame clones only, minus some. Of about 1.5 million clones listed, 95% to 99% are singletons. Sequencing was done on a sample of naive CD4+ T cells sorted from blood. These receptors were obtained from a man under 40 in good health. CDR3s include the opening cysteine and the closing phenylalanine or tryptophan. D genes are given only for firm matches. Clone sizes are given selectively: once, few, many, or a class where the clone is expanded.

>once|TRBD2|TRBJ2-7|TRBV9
TGTGCCAGAAAACGCGGGAGTCCGTACGAGCAGTACTTC
CARKRGSPYEQYF
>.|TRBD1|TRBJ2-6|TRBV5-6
TGTGCCAGCAGCTTGGTCAGGGGGCAACATGGGGCCAACGTCCTGACTTTC
CASSLVRGQHGANVLTF
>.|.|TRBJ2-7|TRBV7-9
TGTGCCAGCAGCTACTCTAGCGTCTCCTACGAGCAGTACTTC
CASSYSSVSYEQYF
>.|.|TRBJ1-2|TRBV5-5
TGTGCCAGCAGCTTGGTCCGAGACTATGGCTACACCTTC
CASSLVRDYGYTF
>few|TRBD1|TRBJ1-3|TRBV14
TGTGCCAGCACGGGGACAGGGGCTGGAAACACCATATATTTT
CASTGTGAGNTIYF
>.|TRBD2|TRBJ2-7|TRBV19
TGTGCCAGTAGCATCCGACTAGCGGGAAGATACGAGCAGTACTTC
CASSIRLAGRYEQYF
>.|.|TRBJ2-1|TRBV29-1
TGCAGCGTTGCACCTAGGTTGGGCTACAATGAGCAGTTCTTC
CSVAPRLGYNEQFF
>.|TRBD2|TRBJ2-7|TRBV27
TGTGCCAGCAGTTCCGGACTAGCGGGAGATGGCTACGAGCAGTACTTC
CASSSGLAGDGYEQYF
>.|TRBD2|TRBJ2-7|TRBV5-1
TGCGCCAGCAGCCGCTGGAGTGTAGCGGGAGGTAGCGCCTACGAGCAGTACTTC
CASSRWSVAGGSAYEQYF
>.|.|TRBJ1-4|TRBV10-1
TGCGCCAGCAGTGATTTTCGGGAGCCGACTAATGAAAAACTGTTTTTT
CASSDFREPTNEKLFF
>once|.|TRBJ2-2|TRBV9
TGTGCCAGCAGCGCGACAGGCGTTACCGGGGAGCTGTTTTTT
CASSATGVTGELFF
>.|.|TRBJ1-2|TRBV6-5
TGTGCCAGCAGTTACGCAGGGCGGGGTGGCTACACCTTC
CASSYAGRGGYTF
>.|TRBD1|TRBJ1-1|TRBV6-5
TGTGCCAGCAACACACTCAGGGGGACCTTTGAAGCTTTCTTT
CASNTLRGTFEAFF
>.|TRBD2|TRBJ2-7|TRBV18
TGTGCCAGCTCGCCGACAGCGGGGTCCTACTACGAGCAGTACTTC
CASSPTAGSYYEQYF
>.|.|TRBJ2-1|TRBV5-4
TGTGCCAGCAGCCCCCCTAGCCGTTCTATCTACAATGAGCAGTTCTTC
CASSPPSRSIYNEQFF
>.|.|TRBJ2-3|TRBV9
TGTGCCAGCAGCGTAGACGGGGCACACACAGATACGCAGTATTTT
CASSVDGAHTDTQYF
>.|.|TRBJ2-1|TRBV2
TGTGCCAGCAGTGAACCCCGTCGTTCCTACAATGAGCAGTTCTTC
CASSEPRRSYNEQFF
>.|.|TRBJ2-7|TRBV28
TGTGCCAGCAGTTTAGAGGGACCCTACGAGCAGTACTTC
CASSLEGPYEQYF
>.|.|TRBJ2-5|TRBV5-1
TGCGCCAGCTCCTTGAGGCCCCGCCAAGAGACCCAGTACTTC
CASSLRPRQETQYF
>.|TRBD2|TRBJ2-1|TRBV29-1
TGCAGCGTTGATCTGAGGTTAGCGGGATGGAATGAGCAGTTCTTC
CSVDLRLAGWNEQFF
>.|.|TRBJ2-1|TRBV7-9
TGTGCCAGCAACCCGGACAGTAAGGTCTACAATGAGCAGTTCTTC
CASNPDSKVYNEQFF
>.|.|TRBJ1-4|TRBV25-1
TGTGCCAGCAGTGAAACCACAGGAGGTTACGGTGAAAAACTGTTTTTT
CASSETTGGYGEKLFF
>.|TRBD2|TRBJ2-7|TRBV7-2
TGTGCCAGCAGCGATAGGACTAGCGGGAGTTCTTACGAGCAGTACTTC
CASSDRTSGSSYEQYF
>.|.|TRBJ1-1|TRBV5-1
TGCGCCAGCAGCTCAACACCCGTGGGACGGGCCACTGAAGCTTTCTTT
CASSSTPVGRATEAFF
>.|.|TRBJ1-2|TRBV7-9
TGTGCCAGCAGCTTAGAGGCCACAAACCAAGGCTACACCTTC
CASSLEATNQGYTF
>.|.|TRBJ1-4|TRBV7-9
TGTGCCAGCAGCTCGATTAATGAAAAACTGTTTTTT
CASSSINEKLFF
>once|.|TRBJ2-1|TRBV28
TGTGCCAGCAGTCTCCTTGGACAGTCGTACAATGAGCAGTTCTTC
CASSLLGQSYNEQFF
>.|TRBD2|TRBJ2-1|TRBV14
TGTGCCAGCAGCCAAATCTCTAGCGGTGGTTACAATGAGCAGTTCTTC
CASSQISSGGYNEQFF
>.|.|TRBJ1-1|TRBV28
TGTGCCAGTCAAGACAGGCGGGGCACTGAAGCTTTCTTT
CASQDRRGTEAFF
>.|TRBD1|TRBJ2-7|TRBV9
TGTGCCAGCAGCCTCGGGACAGTCCCCTACGAGCAGTACTTC
CASSLGTVPYEQYF
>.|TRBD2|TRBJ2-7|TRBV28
TGTGCCAGCAGTCCCCCGGGACTAGCGGGAGTAACTTCCTACGAGCAGTACTTC
CASSPPGLAGVTSYEQYF
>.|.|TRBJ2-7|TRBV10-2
TGCGCCAGCAGTGAGACTCGGACGGGCAGGGGAGACTTC
CASSETRTGRGDF
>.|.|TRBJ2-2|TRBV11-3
TGTGCCAGCAGCCTCTTTCACGGCGAGACCACCGAGGAGCTGTTTTTT
CASSLFHGETTEELFF
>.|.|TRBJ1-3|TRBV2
TGTGCCAGCAGCCCCGGAGGCCTAGGCACCATATATTTT
CASSPGGLGTIYF
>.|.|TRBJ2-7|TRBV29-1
TGCAGCGTTGAAACCGGGGCCTCCTACGAGCAGTACTTC
CSVETGASYEQYF
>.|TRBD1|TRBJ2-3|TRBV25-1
TGTGCCAGCAGCCCAGACAGGGGGCTAAGTCCCCGGGCAGATACGCAGTATTTT
CASSPDRGLSPRADTQYF
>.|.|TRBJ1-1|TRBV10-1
TGCGCCAGCAGTGAGTCCCGCAGGAAGAACACTGAAGCTTTCTTT
CASSESRRKNTEAFF
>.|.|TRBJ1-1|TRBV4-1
TGCGCCAGCAGCCAAGATCTTAAGAACACTGAAGCTTTCTTT
CASSQDLKNTEAFF
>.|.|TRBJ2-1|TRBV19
TGTGCCAGTAGTATGGACACTTACAATGAGCAGTTCTTC
CASSMDTYNEQFF
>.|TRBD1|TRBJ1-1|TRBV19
TGTGCCAGTAGTGTCCGGACAGGGGGCGGTGAGCCTGAAGCTTTCTTT
CASSVRTGGGEPEAFF
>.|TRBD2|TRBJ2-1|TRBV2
TGTGCCAGCAGTGAAGTAACTAGCGGTGGTGGTGAGCAGTTCTTC
CASSEVTSGGGEQFF
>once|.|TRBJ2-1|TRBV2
TGTGCCAGCAGTGCCGGGTACGGGCCCAATGAGCAGTTCTTC
CASSAGYGPNEQFF
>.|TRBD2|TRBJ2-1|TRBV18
TGTGCCAGCTCATGGGGTGCGGGAGAGTACAATGAGCAGTTCTTC
CASSWGAGEYNEQFF
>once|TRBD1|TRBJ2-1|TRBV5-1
TGCGCCAGCAGCTCGATGAGCTCCGGGACAGGGCTTTACAATGAGCAGTTCTTC
CASSSMSSGTGLYNEQFF